The TCR beta chain described here comes from a study of OX40 agonist ivuxolimab in advanced cancers. About the study: Enrolled patients in dose escalation had cancers that were hepatocellular carcinoma, melanoma, renal cell or head and neck cancer. Partial responses were seen in three patients, one with hepatocellular carcinoma and two with cutaneous melanoma. Patients were under 90% male with ages roughly 20 to 80, mean about 60.

Repertoires were generated with immunoSEQ multiplex PCR, while TCRdb's copy carries only in-frame clones and drops some. The sample contains 55,000 to 75,000 clones, about nine tenths of which appear only once. The CDR3 loop spans 16 amino acids. Germline lookup yields CDR1 LNHDA and CDR2 SQIVND (reference sequence). V was trimmed by 1 base and J by 1 base, leaving 11 bases between them. Worth noting for this clone: Antigen unknown.

Study observations and caveats: Antigen specificity of clonally expanded peripheral T cells was not established.

This chain uses TRBV19 with TRBJ2-1; no clear D gene. Sequences were derived from CD4+ or CD8+ T cells sorted from blood, sampled in a trial of the OX40 agonist ivuxolimab. This receptor was obtained from an adult with an advanced solid tumor such as melanoma, head and neck, liver or kidney cancer. The CDR3 DNA follows: TGTGCCAGTAGTATAGGAGGTCTTGGTTCCTACAATGAGCAGTTCTTC. Translated: CASSIGGLGSYNEQFF.